This TCR beta chain was identified in a study of identical twins. In its sample, this clonotype was seen many times. What it binds is not known. Each CDR3 protein gets one entry after TCRdb re-called the 5' RACE reads with MiXCR. The data show about 240,000 distinct CDR3 sequences, with roughly 7.5% seen just once and under 6.5% held by the top ten. Study findings and constraints: Out-of-frame alpha sequences common to twins exhibited a surplus of low generation probability.

The germline gives CDR1 SQVTM, CDR2 ANQGSEA. V lost 1 base and J lost 6, with 9 bases in between. This CDR3 comprises 12 residues. This same sample was also taken into another study, of yellow fever vaccine responses in identical twins.

Sequencing was carried out using CD8+ T cells sorted from blood. This TCR was sampled from a woman aged 18-29 years in good health. The rearrangement links TRBV29-1 to TRBJ1-1; D is perhaps TRBD1 (6 bases). This CDR3 is CSVEGRGPEAFF. The CDR3, as DNA: TGCAGCGTTGAAGGCAGGGGCCCTGAAGCTTTCTTT.